This passage covers 32 T cell receptor beta chains from one sample sequenced in a study of radiotherapy plus CTLA-4 blockade in lung cancer. Clones were read by immunoSEQ multiplex PCR, and TCRdb kept only the in-frame ones, dropping some. The sample lists roughly 32,000 clones, approximately 66% seen once, with approximately 4% in the top ten. Sequencing used peripheral blood, obtained from a patient treated with radiotherapy plus ipilimumab. Every receptor here comes from a human donor with non-small cell lung cancer who had stable disease on radiotherapy plus ipilimumab.

The chain couples TRBV19 to TRBJ1-5; weak D call: TRBD1 (5 bases). Trimming left V 1 base short and J 6 bases short, with 13 bases between. This CDR3 region has 15 residues. Germline V CDR1 and CDR2: LNHDA, SQIVND (reference sequence). This chain's CDR3 is CASSIAAGQGQPQHF. CDR3 coding DNA: TGTGCCAGTAGTATAGCGGCAGGGCAGGGTCAGCCCCAGCATTTT.

This clone was counted only a few times. The rearrangement joins TRBV7-8 to TRBJ2-2; D perhaps matches TRBD1 (5 bases). Germline V lookup: CDR1 SGHVS, CDR2 FQNEAQ. V was shortened by 7 bases and J by 1 base, with 13 bases between the two germline ends. CDR3 length: 15 residues. The DNA for the CDR3 is TGTGCCAGCACCTCGACAGCTCTGAACACCGGGGAGCTGTTTTTT. Amino acids: CASTSTALNTGELFF.

This clone was seen more than once but under ten times. The chain employs TRBV5-1 and TRBJ2-2, with D maybe TRBD2 (5 bases). Per the germline V gene, CDR1 is SGHRS and CDR2 is YFSETQ. Trimming pared 5 bases from V and 5 bases from J, leaving 16 bases between. The CDR3 has 15 residues. CDR3 loop: CASRERLGSTGELFF. CDR3 nucleotides: TGCGCCAGCAGGGAAAGATTAGGGAGTACCGGGGAGCTGTTTTTT.

V usage is TRBV7-2 and J usage is TRBJ2-5; a weak D match, TRBD2 (6 bases). The CDR3 has 12 residues. In germline, CDR1 is SGHTA, CDR2 FQGNSA. Trimming took 5 bases from V and 6 from J, leaving 10 bases between them. This chain's CDR3 is CASSEGRQTQYF. The DNA of the CDR3 is TGTGCCAGCAGCGAGGGGAGGCAGACCCAGTACTTC.

CDR3 in amino acids: CASRDSGNGGSQYF. DNA for the CDR3: TGTGCCAGCAGGGATAGCGGGAATGGTGGTTCGCAGTATTTT. This chain connects TRBV2 to TRBJ2-3; 8 bases align to TRBD2. CDR1 is SNHLY and CDR2 is FYNNEI in the germline V gene. V was pared by 6 bases and J by 10 bases, with 12 bases of the junction left unmatched. This CDR3 comprises 14 residues.

The chain couples TRBV27 to TRBJ1-2; D call uncertain. This CDR3 contains 15 residues. Germline values: CDR1 MNHEY, CDR2 SMNVEV (reference sequence). Trimming removed 5 bases at V and 8 bases at J, with 21 bases between. This chain's CDR3 is CASSPRVSLPGGYTF. Written as DNA, the CDR3 is TGTGCCAGCAGTCCCCGTGTAAGCCTACCTGGGGGCTACACCTTC.

The genes are TRBV15 and TRBJ1-5, with D unresolved. In germline, CDR1 is LNHNV, CDR2 YYDKDF (reference sequence). This CDR3 contains 15 residues. The germline V and J ends were trimmed by 1 base and 3 bases, with 10 bases remaining between them. The CDR3 DNA is TGTGCCACCAGCAGAGGGCGACCGAACAATCAGCCCCAGCATTTT. Translation gives CATSRGRPNNQPQHF.

Turning to this clone: The junction does not match germline at one end; this may be a read error. At the DNA level, this CDR3 is encoded by other sequences in the same sample as well. J is TRBJ2-7 and V is TRBV4-2, with 7 nucleotides matching TRBD2. CDR3 size: 16 residues. The germline CDR1 and CDR2 sequences are LGHNA and YNFKEQ. CDR3 in amino acids: CASSQDVAGAVYEQYF. The CDR3 DNA reads as TGTGCCAGCAGCCAAGATGTGGCGGGAGCGGTCTACGAACAGTACTTC.

The rearrangement uses TRBV5-1 and TRBJ2-7; TRBD2 matches at 7 bases. This CDR3 is 13 amino acids long. Germline trimming cut 1 base from V and 3 bases from J; bases unmatched to any gene: 1. Germline CDR1 and CDR2: SGHRS and YFSETQ. CDR3: CASSLREDYEQYF. The CDR3 DNA reads as TGCGCCAGCAGCTTGCGGGAGGACTACGAGCAGTACTTC.

The rearrangement links TRBV18 to TRBJ1-2; the D is unclear. Germline-derived CDR1 and CDR2 are KGHSH and LQKENI. Trimming removed 5 bases from V and 2 bases from J, with 12 bases in between. The CDR3 runs to 14 residues. The CDR3: CASSSTGNNYGYTF. CDR3 nucleotide sequence: TGTGCCAGCTCATCCACTGGCAACAACTATGGCTACACCTTC.

This clone has more than one count but fewer than ten. This chain links TRBV9 with TRBJ1-4; D is possibly TRBD1 (5 bases). Trimming removed 1 base from V and 8 bases from J, with 18 bases in between. The CDR3 loop spans 16 amino acids. Germline loops: CDR1 SGDLS, CDR2 YYNGEE. For the CDR3, the DNA is TGTGCCAGCAGCGTAACGGACAACCAGCAGTGGGAAAAACTGTTTTTT. Protein: CASSVTDNQQWEKLFF.

J is TRBJ2-5 and V is TRBV18; D unclear. Germline V CDR1 and CDR2: KGHSH, LQKENI. Trimming shortened V by 6 bases and J by 1 base, and 0 bases separated the two germline ends. The CDR3 spans 10 residues. This CDR3 is CASSQETQYF. Written as DNA, the CDR3 is TGTGCCAGCTCCCAAGAGACCCAGTACTTC. The entire variable domain, with the rest obtained from reference TRBV18 and TRBJ2-5, is as follows: NAGVMQNPRHLVRRRGQEARLRCSPMKGHSHVYWYRQLPEEGLKFMVYLQKENIIDESGMPKERFSAEFPKEGPSILRIQQVVRGDSAAYFCASSQETQYFGPGTRLLVL.

In nucleotides, the CDR3 is TGTGCCAGCAGCCTCAGGGGAGAGACCCAGTACTTC. This gives the protein CASSLRGETQYF. This chain uses TRBV11-2 with TRBJ2-5; TRBD1 might be the D (6 bases). The germline CDR1 and CDR2 sequences are SGHAT and FQNNGV. The ends were cut back, 5 bases at V and 4 bases at J, with 8 bases in the middle. There are 12 residues in the CDR3.

The CDR3 is CAWSVDSVNSPLHF. CDR3 in DNA: TGTGCCTGGAGTGTAGACAGTGTTAATTCACCCCTCCACTTT. The J gene is TRBJ1-6, the V gene TRBV30; TRBD1 might be the D (5 bases). This CDR3 has 14 amino acids. The V end lost 0 bases, the J end lost 6 bases, and 9 bases lay between the germline ends. The germline gives CDR1 GTSNPN, CDR2 SVGIG (reference sequence).

This clone came up a few times. The chain carries TRBV25-1 and TRBJ1-2; 8 bases fit TRBD1. CDR1 MGHDK and CDR2 SYGVNS come from the germline V gene. This CDR3 is 13 amino acids long. The V gene end was trimmed by 5 bases and the J gene end by 6 bases; junction bases not matched to a gene: 5. CDR3 coding DNA: TGTGCCAGCAGTCAGCAGGGGGCGCATGGCTACACCTTC. The encoded protein is CASSQQGAHGYTF.

The chain uses TRBV29-1 and TRBJ2-3; TRBD2 aligns across 9 bases. CDR3 size: 16 residues. Looked up from germline, CDR1 is SQVTM and CDR2 is ANQGSEA. The CDR3 protein is CSVVAGGPGGRDTQYF. CDR3 sequence (DNA): TGCAGTGTGGTGGCGGGAGGGCCCGGGGGGCGAGATACGCAGTATTTT.

The CDR3 DNA reads TGTGCCAGCTCAGAACAGGGGGACACCGGGGAGCTGTTTTTT. This translates into CASSEQGDTGELFF. The gene calls are TRBV18 and TRBJ2-2, with TRBD1 matching 8 bases. The germline CDR1 and CDR2 sequences are KGHSH and LQKENI. V gave up 5 bases and J gave up 3 bases; unmatched junction bases: 2. The CDR3 loop spans 14 amino acids.

V and J are TRBV7-9 and TRBJ2-7; the D is unclear. Germline V gene data show CDR1 as SEHNR and CDR2 as FQNEAQ (reference sequence). The CDR3 extends over 14 amino acids. With 0 bases removed from V and 7 bases from J, the gap between germline ends came to 13 bases. The CDR3 spells CASSLASRSPEQYF. The CDR3 DNA sequence: TGTGCCAGCAGCTTAGCGAGCAGGAGCCCTGAGCAGTACTTC.

There are a few counts of this clone. This chain connects TRBV9 to TRBJ1-2; D perhaps matches TRBD1 (5 bases). The germline CDR1 and CDR2 sequences are SGDLS and YYNGEE. This CDR3 is built from 15 residues. Trimming stripped 0 bases from V and 8 bases from J, with 17 bases between. The CDR3 bases are TGTGCCAGCAGCGTAGAACTCGGGGCCTCTGAGGGCTACACCTTC. This translates into CASSVELGASEGYTF.

The chain carries TRBV29-1 and TRBJ1-2; TRBD1 matches 7 bases. Per the germline V gene, CDR1 is SQVTM and CDR2 is ANQGSEA. This CDR3 comprises 14 residues. V lost 5 bases and J lost 4; bases outside the gene matches: 10. CDR3 residues: CSVFGRGGTYGYTF. CDR3 DNA: TGCAGCGTTTTCGGCAGGGGGGGGACCTATGGCTACACCTTC.

The V and J genes are TRBV7-9 and TRBJ2-3; tentatively, D is TRBD1 (5 bases). The germline gives CDR1 SEHNR, CDR2 FQNEAQ (reference sequence). V was shortened by 6 bases and J by 6 bases, with 13 bases between the two germline ends. The CDR3 runs 13 residues. The CDR3 DNA is TGTGCCAGCAGTCCAAAGGGGCCGGATACGCAGTATTTT. Residues: CASSPKGPDTQYF.

This clone appeared a single time. The V gene is TRBV18, the J gene TRBJ1-4, with D perhaps TRBD1 (5 bases). The CDR3 spans 16 residues. V lost 4 bases to trimming and J lost 0 bases, with 12 bases between them. Germline CDR1 KGHSH, CDR2 LQKENI. CDR3 coding DNA: TGTGCCAGCTCACGTCGGGGGACTGCAACTAATGAAAAACTGTTTTTT. This translates into CASSRRGTATNEKLFF.

This clone was observed a few times. The rearrangement uses TRBV19 and TRBJ2-7; 10 bases map to TRBD2. Germline V lookup: CDR1 LNHDA, CDR2 SQIVND (reference sequence). CDR3 length equals 15 residues. The V segment lost 4 bases and the J segment 5 bases; nucleotides outside the gene matches: 8. The CDR3 DNA follows: TGTGCCAGTAGTACCCCTAGCGGGAGAAGCGACGAGCAGTACTTC. Its protein is CASSTPSGRSDEQYF. Together with reference TRBV19 and TRBJ2-7, the CDR3 gives the full variable domain: DGGITQSPKYLFRKEGQNVTLSCEQNLNHDAMYWYRQDPGQGLRLIYYSQIVNDFQKGDIAEGYSVSREKKESFPLTVTSAQKNPTAFYLCASSTPSGRSDEQYFGPGTRLTVT.

The CDR3: CASSPVQGATVEKLFF. Written as DNA, the CDR3 is TGTGCCAGCTCACCTGTCCAGGGGGCAACGGTTGAAAAACTGTTTTTT. The chain combines TRBV18 with TRBJ1-4; 8 nucleotides agree with TRBD1. The germline gives CDR1 KGHSH, CDR2 LQKENI. The CDR3 length is 16 residues. V trimming: 3 bases; J trimming: 7 bases; junction bases outside the gene matches: 10.

The V and J genes are TRBV18 and TRBJ2-3; D perhaps matches TRBD1 (6 bases). Germline CDR1 reads KGHSH; CDR2 reads LQKENI. Trimming left V 2 bases short and J 1 base short, with 28 bases between. This CDR3 has 21 residues. CDR3 coding DNA: TGTGCCAGCTCACCATCCTATGATACTCACGGACAGCGAGGTCGCACAGATACGCAGTATTTT. As protein: CASSPSYDTHGQRGRTDTQYF. The variable domain in full, with the rest retrieved from reference TRBV18 and TRBJ2-3, is NAGVMQNPRHLVRRRGQEARLRCSPMKGHSHVYWYRQLPEEGLKFMVYLQKENIIDESGMPKERFSAEFPKEGPSILRIQQVVRGDSAAYFCASSPSYDTHGQRGRTDTQYFGPGTRLTVL.

The chain couples TRBV2 to TRBJ2-2; 10 nucleotides match TRBD1. This CDR3 is 16 amino acids long. The germline gives CDR1 SNHLY, CDR2 FYNNEI. Trimming cost V 7 bases and J 4 bases; bases outside gene matches: 9. The CDR3 sequence: CASKIDRGRSTGELFF. The CDR3 bases are TGTGCCAGCAAAATAGACAGGGGGCGAAGCACCGGGGAGCTGTTTTTT. The variable domain in full, with the rest retrieved from reference TRBV2 and TRBJ2-2, is EPEVTQTPSHQVTQMGQEVILRCVPISNHLYFYWYRQILGQKVEFLVSFYNNEISEKSEIFDDQFSVERPDGSNFTLKIRSTKLEDSAMYFCASKIDRGRSTGELFFGEGSRLTVL.

The V call is TRBV18, the J call TRBJ2-5; 7 nucleotides match TRBD2. Germline V gene lookup returns CDR1 KGHSH and CDR2 LQKENI. Trimming cost V 2 bases and J 5 bases; bases outside gene matches: 2. This CDR3 is built from 13 residues. The CDR3: CASSPGLGETQYF. DNA for the CDR3: TGTGCCAGCTCACCAGGACTAGGGGAGACCCAGTACTTC.

As regards this clone: A far larger clone is off by one base, so a read error is likely. The gene calls are TRBV5-6 and TRBJ1-2, with TRBD1 matching 9 bases. Trimming took 3 bases from V and 4 from J; bases not matched to a gene: 4. CDR1 is SGHDT and CDR2 is YYEEEE in the germline V gene. The CDR3 has 14 amino acids. Here the CDR3 DNA reads TGTGCCAGCAGCTCACGACAGGGGGTCTATGGCTACACCTTC. The encoded protein is CASSSRQGVYGYTF.

The rearrangement joins TRBV5-5 to TRBJ2-7; possible D gene TRBD1, 6 bases. CDR3 length: 16 amino acids. V lost 5 bases, J lost 0 bases, and 18 bases lay in between. The germline gives CDR1 SGHKS, CDR2 YYEKEE (reference sequence). CDR3 in amino acids: CASSLGWTESSYEQYF. For the CDR3, the DNA is TGTGCCAGCAGTCTGGGGTGGACAGAGAGCTCCTACGAGCAGTACTTC.

This clone was seen more than once but under ten times. The chain links TRBV11-3 to TRBJ2-3; no clear D. The germline V gene has CDR1 SGHNT and CDR2 YENEEA. Deletions cut 7 bases from V and 1 base from J, with 12 bases between. This CDR3 spans 14 amino acids. CDR3 nucleotides: TGTGCCAGCACCAAAGGATTCGGCACAGATACGCAGTATTTT. It is translated as CASTKGFGTDTQYF.

This chain connects TRBV7-2 to TRBJ2-1, with D hard to call. CDR1 is SGHTA and CDR2 is FQGNSA in the germline V gene. V lost 3 bases to trimming and J lost 9 bases, with 9 bases between them. The CDR3 consists of 12 residues. The DNA for the CDR3 is TGTGCCAGCAGCTTTTCGACGGGTGAGCAGTTCTTC. As protein: CASSFSTGEQFF.

The J gene is TRBJ2-7, the V gene TRBV28; TRBD2 matches at 9 bases. Germline CDR1 is MDHEN and CDR2 is SYDVKM. With V trimmed by 5 bases and J by 2 bases, 7 bases remained unmatched. This CDR3 has 15 residues. The CDR3 bases are TGTGCCAGCAGTCCTACTAGCGGGTGGACCTACGAGCAGTACTTC. This translates into CASSPTSGWTYEQYF.